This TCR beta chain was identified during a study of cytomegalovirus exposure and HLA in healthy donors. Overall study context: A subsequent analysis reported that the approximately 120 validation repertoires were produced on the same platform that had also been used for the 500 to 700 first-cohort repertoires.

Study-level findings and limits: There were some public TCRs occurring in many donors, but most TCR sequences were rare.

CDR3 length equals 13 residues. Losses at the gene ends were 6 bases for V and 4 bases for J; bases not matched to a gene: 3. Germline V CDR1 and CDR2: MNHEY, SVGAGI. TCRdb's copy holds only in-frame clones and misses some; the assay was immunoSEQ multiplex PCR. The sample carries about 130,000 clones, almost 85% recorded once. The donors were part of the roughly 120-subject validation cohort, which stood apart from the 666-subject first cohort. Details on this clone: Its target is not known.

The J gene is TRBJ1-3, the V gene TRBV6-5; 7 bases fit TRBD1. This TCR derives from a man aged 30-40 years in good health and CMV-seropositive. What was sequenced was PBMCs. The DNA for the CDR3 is TGTGCCAGCAGACGGGGACAGGGAAACACCATATATTTT. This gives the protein CASRRGQGNTIYF.